This entry lists 24 T cell receptor beta chains sequenced from one sample in a study of early T cells in non-severe SARS-CoV-2 infection. TCRdb re-derived calls from the 5' RACE reads in MiXCR, one entry per CDR3 protein. The table has some 80,000 distinct CDR3 sequences, about 12% seen once. The sample was whole blood, taken at baseline. All receptors come from an adult who was a healthcare worker with PCR-confirmed SARS-CoV-2 infection or an uninfected control (not recorded which). The donor label of this sample is uncertain.

This clonotype came up a few times. The rearrangement links TRBV25-1 to TRBJ2-3, with 7 bases that match TRBD1. With V trimmed by 3 bases and J by 2 bases, 2 bases remained unmatched. CDR1 and CDR2 from the germline V gene are MGHDK and SYGVNS. The CDR3 loop spans 14 amino acids. CDR3 coding DNA: TGTGCCAGCAGTGATGGGACAGCCACAGATACGCAGTATTTT. Its translation is CASSDGTATDTQYF.

This clonotype showed up many times. This rearrangement joins TRBV6-1 to TRBJ1-5, with a weak D call TRBD1 (5 bases). The length of the CDR3 is 13 residues. Germline V gives CDR1 MNHNS, CDR2 SASEGT. V lost 10 bases to trimming and J lost 4 bases, with 14 bases between them. The CDR3 loop is CATKGSGNQPQHF. The CDR3 DNA follows: TGTGCCACCAAGGGGTCAGGGAATCAGCCCCAGCATTTT.

This clonotype was seen repeatedly, ten times or more. The chain couples TRBV25-1 to TRBJ2-1; 10 bases map to TRBD2. The CDR3 spans 16 residues. CDR1 is MGHDK and CDR2 is SYGVNS in the germline V gene. The V gene end was trimmed by 2 bases and the J gene end by 8 bases; junction bases not matched to a gene: 9. The CDR3 nucleotides read TGTGCCAGCAGTGAAACCGTTAGCGGGAGGTTTTATGAGCAGTTCTTC. Residues: CASSETVSGRFYEQFF.

V gene TRBV11-3 combines with J gene TRBJ2-5; no clear D. Trimming shortened V by 2 bases and J by 4 bases, and 5 bases separated the two germline ends. Germline V gene data show CDR1 as SGHNT and CDR2 as YENEEA. The CDR3 sequence is 12 residues long. The CDR3 DNA sequence: TGTGCCAGCAGCTTATATCGAGAGACCCAGTACTTC. Protein product: CASSLYRETQYF.

In its sample, this clonotype was seen a few times. V and J are TRBV19 and TRBJ1-5; 9 positions agree with TRBD1. With V trimmed by 5 bases and J by 4 bases, 9 bases remained unmatched. The CDR3 consists of 16 residues. CDR1 LNHDA and CDR2 SQIVND come from the germline V gene (reference sequence). CDR3 sequence (DNA): TGTGCCAGTAGTCCCAGAACAGGGGGCGGGAATCAGCCCCAGCATTTT. This encodes CASSPRTGGGNQPQHF.

This clonotype was detected a few times. The chain carries TRBV7-2 and TRBJ2-5; 11 bases align to TRBD1. J gave up 5 bases and V 3 bases, and 5 bases lay outside the gene matches. Per germline, CDR1 SGHTA and CDR2 FQGNSA. The CDR3 totals 15 residues. CDR3 bases: TGTGCCAGCAGCTTTGGGGACAGGGGGTCGGAGACCCAGTACTTC. Amino acid sequence: CASSFGDRGSETQYF.

The chain uses TRBV12-3 or TRBV12-4 and TRBJ1-5; TRBD1 aligns across 8 bases. The CDR3 totals 15 residues. V shed 5 bases and J 5 bases; nucleotides not matched to a gene: 8. The CDR3 DNA follows: TGTGCCAGCAGTCAGATGACAGGGGATTATCAGCCCCAGCATTTT. This gives the protein CASSQMTGDYQPQHF.

The J gene is TRBJ2-2, the V gene TRBV10-3, with 13 bases matching TRBD2. J lost 0 bases, V lost 6 bases, and 1 base had no gene match. CDR3 length: 16 amino acids. Germline CDR1 and CDR2: ENHRY and SYGVKD. As DNA, the CDR3 is TGTGCCATCAGGGGGACTAGCGGGGCGAACACCGGGGAGCTGTTTTTT. Translating gives CAIRGTSGANTGELFF.

The chain combines TRBV7-3 with TRBJ2-1; TRBD2 matches at 7 bases. Looked up from germline, CDR1 is SGHTA and CDR2 is FQGTGA. This CDR3 spans 15 amino acids. After removal of 2 bases from V and 7 bases from J, the junction contained 8 bases not matched to a gene. As DNA, the CDR3 is TGTGCCAGCAGCTTAGTGGCGGGAGAGTGGAATGAGCAGTTCTTC. It translates to CASSLVAGEWNEQFF.

This sequence joins TRBV11-1 and TRBJ2-1, with 7 bases fitting TRBD2. Germline CDR1 reads SGHAT; CDR2 reads FQDESV (reference sequence). The length of the CDR3 is 17 residues. With V trimmed by 2 bases and J by 5 bases, 12 bases remained unmatched. The DNA of the CDR3 is TGTGCCAGCAGCTTATACAGAGCGGGAAGGTATAACAATGAGCAGTTCTTC. Translation gives CASSLYRAGRYNNEQFF.

This clonotype was seen a handful of times. The genes are TRBV3-1 and TRBJ2-3; TRBD1 or TRBD2 may be the D gene (5 bases each). Deletions cut 5 bases from V and 5 bases from J, with 11 bases between. Germline loops: CDR1 LGHDT, CDR2 YNNKEL (reference sequence). The CDR3 loop spans 13 amino acids. CDR3 in amino acids: CASSFTRGDTQYF. The CDR3 nucleotides read TGTGCCAGCAGCTTCACTAGGGGAGATACGCAGTATTTT.

The V call is TRBV9, the J call TRBJ2-3; 11 bases line up with TRBD2. The CDR3 runs 17 residues. In germline, CDR1 is SGDLS, CDR2 YYNGEE. Losses at the gene ends were 0 bases for V and 1 base for J; bases not matched to a gene: 4. CDR3 loop: CASSVDSTSGGTDTQYF. CDR3 DNA: TGTGCCAGCAGCGTAGATTCGACTAGCGGGGGCACAGATACGCAGTATTTT.

The gene calls are TRBV29-1 and TRBJ1-1; possible D gene TRBD1, 5 bases. V lost 4 bases to trimming and J lost 3 bases, with 12 bases between them. The CDR3 loop spans 13 amino acids. Germline loops: CDR1 SQVTM, CDR2 ANQGSEA. The CDR3 loop is CSVVPGTYTEAFF. CDR3 in DNA: TGCAGCGTTGTACCCGGGACGTACACTGAAGCTTTCTTT.

This clonotype was seen ten or more times. This chain links TRBV18 with TRBJ2-3, with unresolved D. The CDR3 runs 11 residues. The V end was cut by 6 bases, the J end by 5 bases, with 6 bases between. CDR1 and CDR2 from the germline V gene are KGHSH and LQKENI. The CDR3 sequence: CASSKLDTQYF. The CDR3 region has the DNA TGTGCCAGCTCGAAATTAGATACGCAGTATTTT.

This clonotype occurred many times. The J gene is TRBJ2-5, the V gene TRBV7-6; no reliable D call. CDR3 size: 14 residues. The germline V gene encodes CDR1 SGHVS and CDR2 FNYEAQ. V lost 1 base and J 5 bases, leaving 11 bases between the germline ends. CDR3 nucleotide sequence: TGTGCCAGCAGCTTAGTTCAGACCGGGGAGACCCAGTACTTC. It yields the protein CASSLVQTGETQYF.

CDR3 bases: TGCAGTGCCGGAATCGCAGGGCTGAACACTGAAGCTTTCTTT. Its translation is CSAGIAGLNTEAFF. V is TRBV20-1 and J is TRBJ1-1, with a weak D call TRBD1 (5 bases). Germline loops: CDR1 DFQATT, CDR2 SNEGSKA (reference sequence). This CDR3 is 14 amino acids long. Trimming cost V 6 bases and J 0 bases, with 14 bases left between them.

Ten or more counts support this clonotype. V and J are TRBV7-3 and TRBJ2-2, with D unresolved. Germline V CDR1 and CDR2: SGHTA, FQGTGA. V was trimmed by 5 bases and J by 7 bases, leaving 11 bases between them. The CDR3 has 13 residues. The CDR3 bases are TGTGCCAGCAGCCTTAACGGCATCGGGGAGCTGTTTTTT. Its protein product is CASSLNGIGELFF.

This clonotype came up many times. V and J are TRBV20-1 and TRBJ2-7; possible D gene TRBD2, 6 bases. The V and J ends lost 3 bases and 3 bases respectively, with 15 bases between them. CDR1 DFQATT and CDR2 SNEGSKA come from the germline V gene (reference sequence). CDR3 length: 14 amino acids. The CDR3 nucleotides are TGCAGTGCTAGTATAGAGGCGGGGTACTACGAGCAGTACTTC. It yields the protein CSASIEAGYYEQYF.

The table lists this clonotype with a few counts. The chain couples TRBV7-2 to TRBJ2-1; D gene uncertain. There are 13 residues in the CDR3. Germline CDR1 and CDR2: SGHTA and FQGNSA. V was shortened by 4 bases and J by 0 bases, with 4 bases between the two germline ends. CDR3: CASSSSSYNEQFF. The CDR3 nucleotides read TGTGCCAGCAGCTCCAGCTCCTACAATGAGCAGTTCTTC.

This clonotype has only a few counts. The genes are TRBV6-6 and TRBJ1-5, with D possibly matching TRBD1 (6 bases). The germline V gene encodes CDR1 MNHNY and CDR2 SVGAGI (reference sequence). The CDR3 runs 16 residues. Trimming took 2 bases from V and 0 from J, leaving 11 bases between them. This CDR3 reads CASSYPGQISNQPQHF. CDR3 DNA: TGTGCCAGCAGTTACCCGGGACAAATTAGCAATCAGCCCCAGCATTTT.

About this clonotype: A read error may be the cause here, since a much bigger clone is one base away. This chain connects TRBV20-1 to TRBJ2-2; D perhaps matches TRBD2 (5 bases). CDR1 and CDR2 from the germline V gene are DFQATT and SNEGSKA (reference sequence). This CDR3 comprises 12 residues. In DNA, the CDR3 is TGCAGTACTAGTGCTTACACCGGGGAGCTGTTTTTT. Translating it yields CSTSAYTGELFF.

This clonotype was detected a few times. This sequence joins TRBV5-6 and TRBJ2-4; D possibly corresponds to TRBD1 (5 bases). Germline V gene lookup returns CDR1 SGHDT and CDR2 YYEEEE. This CDR3 contains 12 residues. V was shortened by 0 bases and J by 10 bases, with 8 bases between the two germline ends. CDR3 bases: TGTGCCAGCAGCTTGGGACAGTCAATTCAGTACTTC. Its translation is CASSLGQSIQYF. Supplemented by reference TRBV5-6 and TRBJ2-4, the full variable domain reads DAGVTQSPTHLIKTRGQQVTLRCSPKSGHDTVSWYQQALGQGPQFIFQYYEEEERQRGNFPDRFSGHQFPNYSSELNVNALLLGDSALYLCASSLGQSIQYFGAGTRLSVL.

CDR3 region: CASSQVGARDTQYF. The CDR3 bases are TGTGCCAGCAGCCAGGTCGGGGCGAGAGATACGCAGTATTTT. The chain couples TRBV4-2 to TRBJ2-3; D may match TRBD1 or TRBD2 (5 bases each). Germline CDR1 is LGHNA and CDR2 is YNFKEQ. V was shortened by 3 bases and J by 5 bases, with 12 bases between the two germline ends. The CDR3 spans 14 residues.

This clonotype was found many times. The chain is built from TRBV20-1 and TRBJ2-1; 7 bases fit TRBD1. This CDR3 is built from 15 residues. Looked up from germline, CDR1 is DFQATT and CDR2 is SNEGSKA (reference sequence). V shed 5 bases and J 3 bases; nucleotides not matched to a gene: 10. The DNA for the CDR3 is TGCAGTGCTGTCTACCCGGGACAGAGCTACAATGAGCAGTTCTTC. Residues: CSAVYPGQSYNEQFF.